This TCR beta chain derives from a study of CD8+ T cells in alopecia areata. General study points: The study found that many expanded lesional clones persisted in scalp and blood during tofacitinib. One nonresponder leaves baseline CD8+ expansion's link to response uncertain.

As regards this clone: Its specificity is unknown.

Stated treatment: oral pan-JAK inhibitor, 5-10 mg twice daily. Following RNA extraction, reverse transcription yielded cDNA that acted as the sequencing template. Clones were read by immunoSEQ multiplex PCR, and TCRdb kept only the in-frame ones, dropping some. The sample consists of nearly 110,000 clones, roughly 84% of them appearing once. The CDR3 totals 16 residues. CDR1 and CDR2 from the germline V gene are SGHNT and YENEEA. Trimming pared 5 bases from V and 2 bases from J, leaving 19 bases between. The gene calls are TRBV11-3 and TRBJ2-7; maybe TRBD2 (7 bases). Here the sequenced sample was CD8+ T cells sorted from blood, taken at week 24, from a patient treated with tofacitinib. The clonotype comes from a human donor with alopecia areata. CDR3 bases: TGTGCCAGCAGCCCCGCCGAGGGCGGGGGCCCCTACGAGCAGTACTTC. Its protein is CASSPAEGGGPYEQYF.